This TCR beta chain was documented in a study of blood T cells in healthy people across ages. Study summary: About one barcoded TCR beta cDNA was captured per two T cells.

With respect to this clonotype: Its antigen is not identified.

Study-level results: Age brought a roughly linear fall in TCR beta diversity measured per million T cells.

Through a sample-barcoded 5' primer and a J-beta primer mix, a second PCR was run for roughly 6 to 11 cycles. MiXCR, applied by TCRdb to the 5' RACE reads, yields one record per CDR3 protein. The sample holds some 1.5 million distinct CDR3 sequences, roughly 27% seen once. This CDR3 region has 13 residues. Germline CDR1 and CDR2: SQVTM and ANQGSEA. V was shortened by 6 bases and J by 2 bases, with 14 bases between the two germline ends. Sequenced sample: blood. The chain recombines TRBV29-1 with TRBJ2-7; a weak D match, TRBD2 (6 bases). The sequence was obtained from a woman aged 25 to 39 in good health. DNA for the CDR3: TGCAGCGTCCTGACTAGTGGGGCCTACGAGCAGTACTTC. This translates into CSVLTSGAYEQYF.